This T cell receptor (beta chain) was recorded in a study of T cells in Graves' hyperthyroidism and ophthalmopathy. This CDR3 is 14 amino acids long. Trimming cost V 5 bases and J 9 bases; bases outside gene matches: 10. CDR1 is MNHEY and CDR2 is SMNVEV in the germline V gene (reference sequence). General study findings and limits: A 13 V-J model separated ophthalmopathy from stable hyperthyroidism.

Orbital computed tomography, thyroid ultrasound, serum thyroxine and TRAb, and clinical symptoms together informed the diagnoses. Amplification of TCR beta CDR3 regions was performed using RNA transcripts as template. A set of HTBI primers served as the primers for a first-round RT-PCR of the TCR CDR3. TCRdb reprocessed the multiplex PCR reads with MiXCR, giving one entry per CDR3 protein. The sample has some 720,000 distinct CDR3 sequences; 16% are singletons. This clonotype was detected ten times or more. Its antigen is still unknown. The source of this sequence is a man younger than 35 with Graves' hyperthyroidism. This chain joins TRBV27 and TRBJ2-1; TRBD2 aligns across 7 bases. The sequenced sample consisted of blood. In DNA, the CDR3 is TGTGCCAGCAGTCTCAAGGGAGGGCGGGGTGAGCAGTTCTTC. Residues: CASSLKGGRGEQFF.